This TCR beta chain comes out of a study of cytomegalovirus exposure and HLA in healthy donors. Donors were nominally healthy when sampled, though unrecorded immune exposures were likely. To note about this clone: What it recognizes is unknown.

Trimming at V came to 7 bases and at J to 0 bases, leaving 6 bases not matched to a gene. The germline CDR1 and CDR2 sequences are LNHDA and SQIVND (reference sequence). This CDR3 has 15 residues. The primer mix had 60 Vbeta and 13 Jbeta primers. Profiled with immunoSEQ multiplex PCR; TCRdb holds only in-frame clones, not every one. The repertoire consists of approximately 140,000 clones, with just over 70% occurring once and the leading ten covering more than 2.5%. Overall study results and limits: Later analysis associated a missense DCLRE1C variant with TCR beta V- and J-gene trimming. As was reported, the classifier diagnosed cytomegalovirus status with high specificity and sensitivity. Presence/absence analyses treated sequencing depth as roughly uniform across donors.

The V and J genes are TRBV19 and TRBJ2-7, with 10 bases lining up with TRBD2. The sequenced sample was PBMCs. The TCR sequence derives from a woman in her sixties or seventies in good health and CMV-seropositive. In DNA form, the CDR3 reads TGTGCCAGTACCCGAGCGGGGGGGTCCTCCTACGAGCAGTACTTC. Translating it yields CASTRAGGSSYEQYF.